One and the same sample provided the 15 T cell receptor beta chains below, sequenced in a study of T cell changes during pregnancy in multiple sclerosis. The table came from immunoSEQ multiplex PCR; TCRdb's copy has only in-frame clones and leaves some out. The sample has more than 85,000 clones, approximately 92% seen once; the top ten hold 1.3% to 1.5%. The material was peripheral blood, obtained in the third trimester of pregnancy. The receptors stem from a female donor in good health, enrolled as a control in a pregnancy study.

The chain links TRBV18 to TRBJ1-3; D is unresolved. Looked up from germline, CDR1 is KGHSH and CDR2 is LQKENI. The V end was cut by 0 bases, the J end by 6 bases, with 12 bases between. The CDR3 extends over 15 amino acids. The CDR3 is CASSPPGISANTIYF. DNA for the CDR3: TGTGCCAGCTCACCACCGGGCATCTCGGCAAACACCATATATTTT.

The chain couples TRBV25-1 to TRBJ2-5; 9 nucleotides align to TRBD1. The CDR3 runs 16 residues. Germline-derived CDR1 and CDR2 are MGHDK and SYGVNS. V lost 0 bases and J lost 4; bases outside the gene matches: 6. The CDR3 DNA reads TGTGCCAGCAGTGAATATCCTGTGACAGGGGGAGAGACCCAGTACTTC. This encodes CASSEYPVTGGETQYF.

The chain couples TRBV11-3 to TRBJ2-5; D call uncertain. Per germline, CDR1 SGHNT and CDR2 YENEEA. The length of the CDR3 is 14 residues. V lost 5 bases, J lost 5 bases, and 15 bases lay in between. CDR3: CASSPEAADETQYF. The CDR3 nucleotides are TGTGCCAGCAGCCCCGAGGCGGCCGATGAGACCCAGTACTTC.

The gene calls are TRBV7-2 and TRBJ1-1; D may be TRBD1 (5 bases). Germline V gene sequence: CDR1 SGHTA, CDR2 FQGNSA. With 5 bases removed from V and 10 bases from J, the gap between germline ends came to 17 bases. The length of the CDR3 is 13 residues. Here the CDR3 reads CASSPRQQGGAFF. The CDR3 bases are TGTGCCAGCAGCCCCCGACAGCAGGGAGGAGCTTTCTTT.

V and J are TRBV28 and TRBJ1-1; D gene ambiguous. Germline V gene sequence: CDR1 MDHEN, CDR2 SYDVKM. Trimming removed 4 bases at V and 1 base at J, with 16 bases between. The CDR3 length is 16 residues. The CDR3 DNA sequence: TGTGCCAGCAGTTCCCACGGAGGAGGATCGAACACTGAAGCTTTCTTT. Its protein product is CASSSHGGGSNTEAFF.

The CDR3 protein is CASSSGTGAWNQPQHF. The DNA of the CDR3 is TGTGCCAGCAGTTCTGGGACAGGGGCATGGAATCAGCCCCAGCATTTT. The V gene is TRBV27, the J gene TRBJ1-5, with 10 bases that match TRBD1. The CDR3 runs to 16 residues. CDR1 is MNHEY, CDR2 SMNVEV, per germline (reference sequence). The ends lost 4 bases at V and 4 bases at J; junction bases unmatched: 7.

The chain is built from TRBV2 and TRBJ2-6; 7 nucleotides agree with TRBD2. The CDR3 contains 18 residues. Germline V gives CDR1 SNHLY, CDR2 FYNNEI. With V trimmed by 6 bases and J by 2 bases, 13 bases remained unmatched. In DNA, the CDR3 is TGTGCCAGCAGCCCCCTCGGGGGGAGGGCCACTGGGGCCAACGTCCTGACTTTC. Translating gives CASSPLGGRATGANVLTF.

The rearrangement joins TRBV19 to TRBJ2-3; tentative D call: TRBD1 (6 bases). CDR1 is LNHDA and CDR2 is SQIVND in the germline V gene (reference sequence). This CDR3 region has 15 residues. V was cut by 3 bases and J by 2 bases, with 12 bases left in between. The CDR3 loop reads CASSMGAGLTDTQYF. For the CDR3, the DNA is TGTGCCAGTAGTATGGGGGCGGGCCTCACAGATACGCAGTATTTT.

In its sample, this clone was seen once. CDR3 region: CASSYGQALGTEAFF. In DNA, the CDR3 is TGTGCCAGCAGTTATGGGCAGGCGTTGGGCACTGAAGCTTTCTTT. J is TRBJ1-1 and V is TRBV6-5; D unresolved. The V and J ends lost 3 bases and 4 bases respectively, with 15 bases between them. This CDR3 has 15 amino acids. Germline CDR1 is MNHEY and CDR2 is SVGAGI.

The genes are TRBV18 and TRBJ1-4; 9 positions match TRBD1. The ends lost 0 bases at V and 7 bases at J; junction bases unmatched: 12. CDR3 length: 18 residues. Germline V gives CDR1 KGHSH, CDR2 LQKENI. The CDR3 region has the DNA TGTGCCAGCTCACCACCGATTGGACCGGGACAGGGACCTGAAAAACTGTTTTTT. It encodes CASSPPIGPGQGPEKLFF.

The chain recombines TRBV29-1 with TRBJ2-7; a possible D gene is TRBD2 (5 bases). Trimming took 5 bases from V and 10 from J, leaving 15 bases between them. From germline, CDR1 is SQVTM and CDR2 ANQGSEA. The CDR3 totals 11 residues. CDR3 sequence (DNA): TGCAGCGTTCGACGAGGGCAGTTTCAGTACTTC. It is translated as CSVRRGQFQYF.

The rearrangement links TRBV10-1 to TRBJ2-6, with TRBD1 matching over 9 bases. J lost 1 base, V lost 7 bases, and 14 bases had no gene match. The V gene's germline CDR1 is WNHNN and CDR2 SYGVQD (reference sequence). The CDR3 has 19 residues. For the CDR3, the DNA is TGCGCCAGCAACTACTCACCGGGACAGGGTCTTTCTGGGGCCAACGTCCTGACTTTC. Its translation is CASNYSPGQGLSGANVLTF.

V gene TRBV4-1 combines with J gene TRBJ1-1; perhaps TRBD1 as D (6 bases). The V end lost 4 bases, the J end lost 1 base, and 19 bases lay between the germline ends. Per the germline V gene, CDR1 is MGHRA and CDR2 is YSYEKL. This CDR3 region has 17 residues. The CDR3 DNA is TGCGCCAGCAGCCTAATGGGACACAAGAACCCGAACACTGAAGCTTTCTTT. It translates to CASSLMGHKNPNTEAFF.

This sequence joins TRBV19 and TRBJ1-5, with 8 bases that match TRBD1. V gave up 7 bases and J gave up 6 bases; unmatched junction bases: 5. The CDR3 has 13 residues. The V gene's germline CDR1 is LNHDA and CDR2 SQIVND (reference sequence). The DNA for the CDR3 is TGTGCCAGTAAGGACAGGGTAGGTCAGCCCCAGCATTTT. Encoded protein: CASKDRVGQPQHF.

The chain employs TRBV5-1 and TRBJ2-3; D perhaps matches TRBD1 (6 bases). With 7 bases removed from V and 6 bases from J, the gap between germline ends came to 9 bases. This CDR3 contains 11 residues. Germline V CDR1 and CDR2: SGHRS, YFSETQ. The CDR3 region is CASFDRDTQYF. The CDR3, as DNA: TGCGCCAGCTTTGACAGGGATACGCAGTATTTT.